These 30 T cell receptor beta chains were all obtained from the same sample, sequenced in a study of blood T cell repertoires in COVID-19. Libraries were prepared by immunoSEQ multiplex PCR; TCRdb keeps only in-frame clonotypes and omits some of them. The table lists around 280,000 clones, around 87% of them singletons. Sequences were obtained from peripheral blood. Receptors originate from a woman aged 45-65 years who had recovered from COVID-19.

The V and J genes are TRBV28 and TRBJ1-1; D is uncertain. V was clipped by 7 bases and J by 3 bases, with 6 bases between them. This CDR3 is 11 amino acids long. The germline V gene has CDR1 MDHEN and CDR2 SYDVKM. The CDR3 DNA reads as TGTGCCAGCAAAGGAGACACTGAAGCTTTCTTT. As protein: CASKGDTEAFF. The whole variable domain, remainder taken from reference TRBV28 and TRBJ1-1, is DVKVTQSSRYLVKRTGEKVFLECVQDMDHENMFWYRQDPGLGLRLIYFSYDVKMKEKGDIPEGYSVSREKKERFSLILESASTNQTSMYLCASKGDTEAFFGQGTRLTVV.

This rearrangement joins TRBV3-1 (or the pseudogene TRBV3-2) to TRBJ2-3; D gene ambiguous. The CDR3 contains 12 residues. Trimming removed 3 bases from V and 4 bases from J, with 5 bases in between. CDR1 LGHDT and CDR2 YNNKEL come from the germline V gene (reference sequence). The CDR3 coding sequence is TGTGCCAGCAGCCACCCCTCAGATACGCAGTATTTT. Protein product: CASSHPSDTQYF.

This chain's CDR3 is CAWSVMGQAAGYTF. The CDR3 nucleotides are TGTGCCTGGAGTGTAATGGGACAGGCGGCGGGCTACACCTTC. J is TRBJ1-2 and V is TRBV30, with TRBD1 matching over 8 bases. The junction had 8 bases not matched to a gene; V was cut back by 0 bases and J by 8 bases. The length of the CDR3 is 14 residues. Looked up from germline, CDR1 is GTSNPN and CDR2 is SVGIG (reference sequence).

The chain is built from TRBV9 and TRBJ1-1; TRBD1 matches at 10 bases. Germline V lookup: CDR1 SGDLS, CDR2 YYNGEE. The CDR3 loop spans 17 amino acids. Trimming removed 3 bases from V and 6 bases from J; junction bases left unmatched: 14. CDR3 DNA: TGTGCCAGCAGCGCCGTTCGACAGGGGGCGAAAGAGTCTGAAGCTTTCTTT. Protein product: CASSAVRQGAKESEAFF. Full variable domain (missing parts from reference TRBV9 and TRBJ1-1): DSGVTQTPKHLITATGQRVTLRCSPRSGDLSVYWYQQSLDQGLQFLIQYYNGEERAKGNILERFSAQQFPDLHSELNLSSLELGDSALYFCASSAVRQGAKESEAFFGQGTRLTVV.

The chain is built from TRBV11-2 and TRBJ2-2, with 8 bases matching TRBD1. Trimming cost V 1 base and J 3 bases; bases outside gene matches: 4. Germline CDR1 is SGHAT and CDR2 is FQNNGV. This CDR3 spans 16 amino acids. For the CDR3, the DNA is TGTGCCAGCAGCTTAGTTCAGGGGGCTTACACCGGGGAGCTGTTTTTT. Protein: CASSLVQGAYTGELFF.

The gene calls are TRBV6-5 and TRBJ1-1, with 10 bases fitting TRBD1. J gave up 7 bases and V 6 bases, and 5 bases lay outside the gene matches. Looked up from germline, CDR1 is MNHEY and CDR2 is SVGAGI. The CDR3 sequence is 13 residues long. CDR3: CASSDRGLSEAFF. The CDR3 DNA reads as TGTGCCAGCAGCGACAGGGGGCTCAGTGAAGCTTTCTTT.

This clone has just one count. The chain couples TRBV10-3 to TRBJ1-1, with D tentatively TRBD1 (5 bases). Germline V CDR1 and CDR2: ENHRY, SYGVKD. The CDR3 has 17 residues. The germline V and J ends were trimmed by 6 bases and 1 base, with 21 bases remaining between them. This CDR3 is CAIRPKTTALSNTEAFF. The CDR3 region has the DNA TGTGCCATCAGACCCAAGACGACAGCGTTGTCGAACACTGAAGCTTTCTTT.

This chain links TRBV5-1 with TRBJ2-7; D is uncertain. Trimming shortened V by 4 bases and J by 3 bases, and 17 bases separated the two germline ends. There are 15 residues in the CDR3. Germline V CDR1 and CDR2: SGHRS, YFSETQ. The CDR3 region has the DNA TGCGCCAGCAGCCTCCCCAGCCTGAACTACTACGAGCAGTACTTC. Translating it yields CASSLPSLNYYEQYF.

This clone was counted a few times. The chain combines TRBV28 with TRBJ1-2; no firm D call. V lost 2 bases and J 8 bases, leaving 9 bases between the germline ends. Germline V CDR1 and CDR2: MDHEN, SYDVKM. The CDR3 totals 12 residues. The CDR3 loop reads CASSLQATGYTF. CDR3 bases: TGTGCCAGCAGTTTACAGGCGACCGGCTACACCTTC.

The chain has TRBV27 and TRBJ2-1; 7 bases are shared with TRBD1. V shed 0 bases, J shed 1 base, and the junction held 3 bases outside the gene matches. The germline V gene has CDR1 MNHEY and CDR2 SMNVEV (reference sequence). The CDR3 has 16 amino acids. CDR3 in DNA: TGTGCCAGCAGTTTATCGGGCAGGGGGTCCTACAATGAGCAGTTCTTC. This sequence encodes CASSLSGRGSYNEQFF.

The chain employs TRBV3-1 (or the pseudogene TRBV3-2) and TRBJ2-2; TRBD1 agrees at 10 bases. The CDR3 has 14 residues. CDR1 and CDR2 (germline): LGHDT, YNNKEL (reference sequence). V shed 8 bases, J shed 4 bases, and the junction held 4 bases outside the gene matches. The CDR3 spells CASADRGRTGELFF. Written as DNA, the CDR3 is TGTGCCAGCGCAGACAGGGGGCGCACCGGGGAGCTGTTTTTT.

This chain connects TRBV7-9 to TRBJ1-5; the D gene is possibly TRBD1 (5 bases). V shed 3 bases and J shed 3 bases, with 9 bases lying between them. The CDR3 spans 14 residues. CDR1 SEHNR and CDR2 FQNEAQ come from the germline V gene (reference sequence). This CDR3 reads CASSFGGFNQPQHF. The CDR3 DNA reads as TGTGCCAGCAGCTTCGGGGGATTCAATCAGCCCCAGCATTTT.

The V call is TRBV6-5, the J call TRBJ1-3; TRBD1 is a possible D gene (6 bases). CDR1 and CDR2 from the germline V gene are MNHEY and SVGAGI. Trimming removed 10 bases from V and 2 bases from J, with 15 bases in between. The CDR3 is 14 amino acids. The chain's CDR3 is CATFRGSPGNTIYF. The CDR3 nucleotides read TGTGCCACTTTCAGGGGTTCACCTGGAAACACCATATATTTT.

The chain recombines TRBV28 with TRBJ2-5, with 11 bases aligning to TRBD2. The CDR3 consists of 15 residues. The junction had 6 bases not matched to a gene; V was cut back by 6 bases and J by 3 bases. Germline loops: CDR1 MDHEN, CDR2 SYDVKM. CDR3 loop: CASSGQGLAEETQYF. CDR3 nucleotide sequence: TGTGCCAGCAGCGGGCAGGGACTAGCGGAAGAGACCCAGTACTTC.

V and J are TRBV30 and TRBJ1-1; D is possibly TRBD1 (6 bases). The V gene lost 4 bases and the J gene lost 1 base, with 13 bases spanning the gap. The germline gives CDR1 GTSNPN, CDR2 SVGIG (reference sequence). The CDR3 length is 14 residues. In nucleotides, the CDR3 is TGTGCCTGGAAACAGGGCAGTTGGAACACTGAAGCTTTCTTT. Translation gives CAWKQGSWNTEAFF.

In its sample, this clone was seen a few times. The chain uses TRBV7-8 and TRBJ1-3, with D possibly matching TRBD1 (5 bases). Trimming left V 3 bases short and J 2 bases short, with 11 bases between. Germline assignment: CDR1 SGHVS and CDR2 FQNEAQ. The CDR3 consists of 15 residues. This CDR3 reads CASSLLQVPGNTIYF. CDR3 coding DNA: TGTGCCAGCAGCTTGTTACAGGTCCCTGGAAACACCATATATTTT. The full variable domain, with the rest looked up from reference TRBV7-8 and TRBJ1-3, is GAGVSQSPRYKVAKRGQDVALRCDPISGHVSLFWYQQALGQGPEFLTYFQNEAQLDKSGLPSDRFFAERPEGSVSTLKIQRTQQEDSAVYLCASSLLQVPGNTIYFGEGSWLTVV.

The genes are TRBV7-2 and TRBJ1-2; 7 positions agree with TRBD1. Unmatched junction bases numbered 7, after V lost 5 bases and J lost 4 bases. Germline CDR1 reads SGHTA; CDR2 reads FQGNSA. The CDR3 extends over 14 amino acids. This chain's CDR3 is CASSRDRNPYGYTF. For the CDR3, the DNA is TGTGCCAGCAGCCGGGACAGAAATCCCTATGGCTACACCTTC.

The chain carries TRBV5-8 and TRBJ2-1; 10 nucleotides agree with TRBD1. V was pared by 4 bases and J by 7 bases, with 17 bases of the junction left unmatched. Per the germline V gene, CDR1 is SGHTS and CDR2 is YDEGEE. CDR3 length equals 18 residues. The CDR3 nucleotides read TGTGCCAGCAGCCTGGTGGACTTGGGACAGGGGTGGATAAATGAGCAGTTCTTC. Translating gives CASSLVDLGQGWINEQFF.

This rearrangement joins TRBV7-9 to TRBJ2-7, with TRBD2 as a possible D gene (5 bases). CDR1 SEHNR and CDR2 FQNEAQ come from the germline V gene (reference sequence). With 10 bases removed from V and 3 bases from J, the gap between germline ends came to 16 bases. The CDR3 is 13 amino acids. The CDR3 protein is CATAGAEVYEQYF. Here the CDR3 DNA reads TGTGCCACGGCGGGCGCGGAAGTCTACGAGCAGTACTTC.

The chain carries TRBV29-1 and TRBJ1-1; TRBD1 might be the D (6 bases). The CDR3 spans 12 residues. V lost 4 bases to trimming and J lost 9 bases, with 15 bases between them. Germline values: CDR1 SQVTM, CDR2 ANQGSEA. The chain's CDR3 is CSVVSGAYQAFF. In DNA form, the CDR3 reads TGCAGCGTTGTGTCAGGGGCTTACCAAGCTTTCTTT.

This clone came up a few times. Written as DNA, the CDR3 is TGTGCCAGCAGCCCGGACCGGGACAGGGTAGGGGGTGAGCAGTTCTTC. Translated: CASSPDRDRVGGEQFF. This chain joins TRBV7-2 and TRBJ2-1, with TRBD1 identical over 9 bases. CDR3 size: 16 residues. The J segment lost 9 bases and the V segment lost 5 bases, leaving 14 bases of the junction unmatched. Germline CDR1 is SGHTA and CDR2 is FQGNSA.

This chain joins TRBV7-2 and TRBJ2-7, with 8 bases that match TRBD1. Germline lookup yields CDR1 SGHTA and CDR2 FQGNSA. V gave up 1 base and J gave up 3 bases; unmatched junction bases: 2. The CDR3 spans 14 residues. CDR3 in amino acids: CASSLGTGFYEQYF. Written as DNA, the CDR3 is TGTGCCAGCAGCTTAGGGACAGGGTTCTACGAGCAGTACTTC.

V and J are TRBV11-2 and TRBJ2-7; 9 bases match TRBD2. The CDR3 length is 15 residues. Germline values: CDR1 SGHAT, CDR2 FQNNGV. V was clipped by 5 bases and J by 2 bases; unmatched bases: 7. Here the CDR3 reads CASSLRLAATYEQYF. DNA for the CDR3: TGTGCCAGCAGCCTTAGACTAGCGGCGACCTACGAGCAGTACTTC.

V is TRBV3-1 (or the pseudogene TRBV3-2) and J is TRBJ1-4; perhaps TRBD1 as D (6 bases). Between the trimmed V and J ends, which lost 4 bases and 0 bases, there was a span of 21 bases. The CDR3 consists of 19 residues. CDR1 and CDR2 (germline): LGHDT, YNNKEL (reference sequence). The chain's CDR3 is CASSPTIRGPTATNEKLFF. In DNA form, the CDR3 reads TGTGCCAGCAGCCCAACGATCAGGGGCCCAACCGCAACTAATGAAAAACTGTTTTTT.

The chain is built from TRBV5-1 and TRBJ2-3; 7 bases match TRBD1. Per the germline V gene, CDR1 is SGHRS and CDR2 is YFSETQ. The V segment lost 1 base and the J segment 5 bases; nucleotides outside the gene matches: 7. There are 15 residues in the CDR3. CDR3 residues: CASSLRRTGQDTQYF. Written as DNA, the CDR3 is TGCGCCAGCAGCTTGAGAAGGACAGGTCAAGATACGCAGTATTTT. The full variable domain, with the rest looked up from reference TRBV5-1 and TRBJ2-3, is KAGVTQTPRYLIKTRGQQVTLSCSPISGHRSVSWYQQTPGQGLQFLFEYFSETQRNKGNFPGRFSGRQFSNSRSEMNVSTLELGDSALYLCASSLRRTGQDTQYFGPGTRLTVL.

In this sample, this clone turned up once. The rearrangement links TRBV18 to TRBJ2-7, with D tentatively TRBD2 (6 bases). The CDR3 is 14 amino acids. CDR1 and CDR2 from the germline V gene are KGHSH and LQKENI. The V end lost 0 bases, the J end lost 2 bases, and 8 bases lay between the germline ends. As DNA, the CDR3 is TGTGCCAGCTCACCACCCGGGGGAGCCTACGAGCAGTACTTC. The encoded protein is CASSPPGGAYEQYF.

The chain recombines TRBV18 with TRBJ2-1; perhaps TRBD1 as D (6 bases). V lost 6 bases and J 8 bases, leaving 23 bases between the germline ends. Looked up from germline, CDR1 is KGHSH and CDR2 is LQKENI. The CDR3 length is 16 residues. CDR3: CASSPPGQGTNHEQFF. The CDR3 DNA is TGTGCCAGCTCCCCCCCCGGTCAGGGGACCAACCATGAGCAGTTCTTC.

The chain links TRBV5-1 to TRBJ1-1; D not resolved. The CDR3 spans 13 residues. CDR1 SGHRS and CDR2 YFSETQ come from the germline V gene. Trimming removed 3 bases from V and 0 bases from J, with 6 bases in between. The chain's CDR3 is CASSSMLNTEAFF. In nucleotides, the CDR3 is TGCGCCAGCAGCTCTATGTTGAACACTGAAGCTTTCTTT.

This clone occurred once. The V gene is TRBV25-1, the J gene TRBJ1-2, with D possibly being TRBD1 (5 bases). V was shortened by 1 base and J by 4 bases, with 10 bases between the two germline ends. Germline CDR1 is MGHDK and CDR2 is SYGVNS. The CDR3 length is 14 residues. CDR3 region: CASSEWGGIYGYTF. The CDR3 DNA reads TGTGCCAGCAGTGAATGGGGCGGAATCTATGGCTACACCTTC.

This clone turned up a few times. The chain employs TRBV14 and TRBJ2-1, with 8 bases aligning to TRBD2. V trimming: 4 bases; J trimming: 6 bases; junction bases outside the gene matches: 8. In germline, CDR1 is SGHDN, CDR2 FVKESK. This CDR3 contains 15 residues. The CDR3 bases are TGTGCCAGCAGCCCCCGGGGGGGTGTGCCCAATGAGCAGTTCTTC. This codes for CASSPRGGVPNEQFF.